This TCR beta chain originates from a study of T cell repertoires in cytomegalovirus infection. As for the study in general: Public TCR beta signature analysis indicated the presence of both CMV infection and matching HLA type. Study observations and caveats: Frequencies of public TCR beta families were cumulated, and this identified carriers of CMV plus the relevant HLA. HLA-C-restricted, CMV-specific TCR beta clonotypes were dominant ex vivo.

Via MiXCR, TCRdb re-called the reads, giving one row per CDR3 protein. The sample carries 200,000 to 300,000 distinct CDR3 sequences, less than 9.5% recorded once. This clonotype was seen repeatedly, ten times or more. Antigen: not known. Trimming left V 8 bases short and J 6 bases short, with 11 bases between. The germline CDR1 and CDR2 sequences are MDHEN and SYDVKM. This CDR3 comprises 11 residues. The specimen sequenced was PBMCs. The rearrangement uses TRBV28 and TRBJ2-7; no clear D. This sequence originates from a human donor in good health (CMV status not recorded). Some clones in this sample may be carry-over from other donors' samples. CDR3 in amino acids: CASEDSGEQYF. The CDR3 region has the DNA TGTGCCAGCGAGGATTCGGGCGAGCAGTACTTC.